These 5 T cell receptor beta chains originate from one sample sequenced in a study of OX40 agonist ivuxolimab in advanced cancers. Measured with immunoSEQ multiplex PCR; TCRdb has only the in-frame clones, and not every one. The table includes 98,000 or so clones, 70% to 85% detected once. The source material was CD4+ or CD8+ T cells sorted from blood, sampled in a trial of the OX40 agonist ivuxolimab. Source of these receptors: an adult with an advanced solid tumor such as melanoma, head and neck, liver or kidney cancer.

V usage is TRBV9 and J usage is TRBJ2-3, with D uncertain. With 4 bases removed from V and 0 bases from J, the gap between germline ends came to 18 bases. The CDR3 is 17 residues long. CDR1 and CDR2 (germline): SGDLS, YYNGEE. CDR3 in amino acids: CASSREFEETSTDTQYF. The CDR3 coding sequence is TGTGCCAGCAGCAGAGAGTTTGAGGAAACTAGCACAGATACGCAGTATTTT.

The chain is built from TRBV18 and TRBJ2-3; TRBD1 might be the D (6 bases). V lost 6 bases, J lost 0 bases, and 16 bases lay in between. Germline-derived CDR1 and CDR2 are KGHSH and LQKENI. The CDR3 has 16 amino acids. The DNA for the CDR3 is TGTGCCAGCTCGCCCGGGACACTTAGTAGCACAGATACGCAGTATTTT. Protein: CASSPGTLSSTDTQYF.

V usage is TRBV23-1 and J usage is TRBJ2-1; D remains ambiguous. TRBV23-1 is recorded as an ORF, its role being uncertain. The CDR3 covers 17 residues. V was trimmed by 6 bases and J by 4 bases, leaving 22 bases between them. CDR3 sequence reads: CASSPLGWVANYNEQFF. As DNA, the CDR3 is TGCGCCAGCAGCCCCTTAGGGTGGGTAGCTAATTACAATGAGCAGTTCTTC.

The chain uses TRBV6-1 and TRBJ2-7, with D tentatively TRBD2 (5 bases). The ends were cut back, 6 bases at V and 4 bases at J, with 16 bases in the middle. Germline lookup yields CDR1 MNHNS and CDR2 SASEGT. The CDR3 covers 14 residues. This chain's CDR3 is CASSQADSAYEQYF. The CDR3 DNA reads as TGTGCCAGCAGCCAGGCGGATAGCGCGTACGAGCAGTACTTC.

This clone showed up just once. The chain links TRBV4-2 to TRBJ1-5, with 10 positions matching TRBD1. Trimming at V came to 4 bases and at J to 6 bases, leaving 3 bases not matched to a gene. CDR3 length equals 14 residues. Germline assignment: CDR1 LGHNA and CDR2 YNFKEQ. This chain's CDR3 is CASSRGQGGQPQHF. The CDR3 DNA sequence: TGTGCCAGCAGCCGCGGACAGGGGGGTCAGCCCCAGCATTTT.